This TCR beta chain was identified during a study of blood T cells in healthy people across ages. Primed by a sample-barcoded 5' primer and a J-beta primer mix, a second PCR proceeded for 7 to 11 cycles. From the 5' RACE reads, TCRdb called clonotypes with MiXCR, one entry per CDR3 protein. The table includes 850,000 to 1,000,000 distinct CDR3 sequences, 48% detected once. The J segment lost 4 bases and the V segment lost 5 bases, leaving 6 bases of the junction unmatched. The CDR3 has 15 amino acids. Each sample yielded at least 6 million isolated PBMCs. Total RNA, at least 5 micrograms per sample, came from PBMCs. With regard to this clonotype: Its antigen is unidentified.

Findings and caveats of the study: Among T cells, TCR beta diversity per million cells dropped roughly linearly as age rose. Naive T cell percentage showed a strong correlation with the diversity of TCR beta.

J is TRBJ1-4 and V is TRBV12-3 or TRBV12-4, with 8 bases fitting TRBD1. This receptor was identified in a man in his thirties or forties in good health. The sequenced material came from blood. CDR3 region: CASSLGDRHNEKLFF. DNA of the CDR3: TGTGCCAGCAGTCTGGGGGACAGGCATAATGAAAAACTGTTTTTT.